This TCR beta chain is drawn from a study of cytomegalovirus exposure and HLA in healthy donors. Study in general: A subsequent analysis stated that the approximately 110 validation repertoires were run on the same platform as the roughly 670 first-cohort repertoires.

Points on this clone: Its matching antigen is unknown.

Sequenced by immunoSEQ multiplex PCR; TCRdb stores in-frame clones only, minus some. The data contain approximately 260,000 clones, about 86% of them singletons. Separate from the approximately 720-subject first cohort was the approximately 120-subject validation cohort, to which the donors belonged. General study results and limits: According to a subsequent analysis, TCR clusters from the first cohort were inclined to appear together in the roughly 120 validation repertoires.

The source material was PBMCs. The receptor was isolated from a woman under 30 in good health and CMV-seronegative.

The CDR3 sequence is CASSAGYGYTF. Written as DNA, the CDR3 is TGTGCCAGCAGCGCAGGTTATGGCTACACCTTC. The gene calls are TRBV7-9 and TRBJ1-2, with no clear D. Germline assignment: CDR1 SEHNR and CDR2 FQNEAQ (reference sequence). The V end was cut by 5 bases, the J end by 5 bases, with 6 bases between. The CDR3 spans 11 residues.